This entry lists 17 T cell receptor beta chains sequenced from one sample in a study of blood T cell repertoires in COVID-19. Generated by immunoSEQ multiplex PCR, the TCRdb table keeps only in-frame clones and is missing some. The sample yields approximately 350,000 clones, roughly four fifths seen once. Input material: PBMCs or T cells enriched from blood (not recorded which). The receptors were gathered from a woman aged 50 to 60 who had recovered from COVID-19.

This rearrangement joins TRBV29-1 to TRBJ2-3; TRBD1 might be the D (5 bases). This CDR3 has 14 residues. V lost 8 bases, J lost 2 bases, and 17 bases lay in between. CDR1 and CDR2 (germline): SQVTM, ANQGSEA. For the CDR3, the DNA is TGCAGCACTTCCTACAGGTTAGCCACAGATACGCAGTATTTT. Its translation: CSTSYRLATDTQYF.

CDR3 sequence: CASRISGGVYEQYF. The CDR3 DNA reads as TGTGCCAGCAGAATTAGCGGGGGGGTCTACGAGCAGTACTTC. V usage is TRBV27 and J usage is TRBJ2-7; 11 bases align to TRBD2. The CDR3 extends over 14 amino acids. Germline loops: CDR1 MNHEY, CDR2 SMNVEV (reference sequence). The V segment lost 6 bases and the J segment 3 bases; nucleotides outside the gene matches: 4.

The chain carries TRBV14 and TRBJ2-1; 8 bases map to TRBD2. V shed 9 bases, J shed 3 bases, and the junction held 13 bases outside the gene matches. This CDR3 region has 16 residues. Per germline, CDR1 SGHDN and CDR2 FVKESK. The CDR3 bases are TGTGCCAGGGATAACGGGGGGGCCCTCGGCTACAATGAGCAGTTCTTC. The encoded protein is CARDNGGALGYNEQFF.

This clone appeared a few times. J is TRBJ1-2 and V is TRBV2; maybe TRBD1 (6 bases). V was pared by 7 bases and J by 8 bases, with 14 bases between. Germline-derived CDR1 and CDR2 are SNHLY and FYNNEI. CDR3 length: 12 residues. The CDR3 nucleotides read TGTGCCAGCACCCCAGGGGTTCGGGGCTACACCTTC. The encoded protein is CASTPGVRGYTF. Variable domain in full (rest from reference TRBV2 and TRBJ1-2): EPEVTQTPSHQVTQMGQEVILRCVPISNHLYFYWYRQILGQKVEFLVSFYNNEISEKSEIFDDQFSVERPDGSNFTLKIRSTKLEDSAMYFCASTPGVRGYTFGSGTRLTVV.

This chain uses TRBV7-2 with TRBJ2-5, with unresolved D. Looked up from germline, CDR1 is SGHTA and CDR2 is FQGNSA. The V and J ends lost 0 bases and 3 bases respectively, with 8 bases between them. The CDR3 loop spans 14 amino acids. DNA of the CDR3: TGTGCCAGCAGCTTAGCGACTCTCAAAGAGACCCAGTACTTC. Translated, it gives CASSLATLKETQYF.

The CDR3 coding sequence is TGTGCCAGCAGCCAAAGAACCGGGATTATTCGCACAGATACGCAGTATTTT. It specifies CASSQRTGIIRTDTQYF. V and J are TRBV7-9 and TRBJ2-3, with D perhaps matching TRBD2 (5 bases). Trimming shortened V by 5 bases and J by 1 base, and 19 bases separated the two germline ends. This CDR3 is 17 amino acids long. The germline V gene has CDR1 SEHNR and CDR2 FQNEAQ (reference sequence).

The rearrangement uses TRBV20-1 and TRBJ1-2; tentative D call: TRBD1 (6 bases). V lost 3 bases and J 3 bases, leaving 11 bases between the germline ends. CDR1 and CDR2 (germline): DFQATT, SNEGSKA (reference sequence). CDR3 length equals 13 residues. CDR3 DNA sequence: TGCAGTGCTAGTTACAGGGCCTACTATGGCTACACCTTC. It codes for CSASYRAYYGYTF.

CDR3: CASSGTGGNSPLHF. The CDR3 nucleotides read TGTGCCAGCAGCGGGACAGGGGGAAATTCACCCCTCCACTTT. The chain has TRBV11-3 and TRBJ1-6; 11 bases align to TRBD1. Germline CDR1 is SGHNT and CDR2 is YENEEA. V lost 5 bases, J lost 7 bases, and 1 base stayed unmatched. CDR3 length equals 14 residues.

This clone was seen only a few times. The chain employs TRBV7-3 and TRBJ1-1; D ambiguous. The germline V gene encodes CDR1 SGHTA and CDR2 FQGTGA. The CDR3 has 13 residues. V was clipped by 5 bases and J by 2 bases, with 9 bases between them. Here the CDR3 reads CASSQNINTEAFF. For the CDR3, the DNA is TGTGCCAGCAGCCAAAACATAAACACTGAAGCTTTCTTT.

This sequence joins TRBV12-3 or TRBV12-4 and TRBJ2-5, with D possibly being TRBD1 (6 bases). V was cut by 5 bases and J by 3 bases, with 7 bases left in between. This CDR3 has 12 amino acids. CDR3 sequence reads: CASSRTEETQYF. DNA of the CDR3: TGTGCCAGCAGTCGGACAGAAGAGACCCAGTACTTC.

The gene calls are TRBV19 and TRBJ2-7; TRBD1 is a possible D gene (6 bases). From germline, CDR1 is LNHDA and CDR2 SQIVND (reference sequence). Trimming took 7 bases from V and 3 from J, leaving 19 bases between them. The CDR3 length is 15 residues. The CDR3 spells CASKGYRDKGYEQYF. In DNA, the CDR3 is TGTGCCAGTAAGGGATACCGGGACAAAGGCTACGAGCAGTACTTC.

The V call is TRBV20-1, the J call TRBJ2-2; D perhaps matches TRBD1 (5 bases). Germline values: CDR1 DFQATT, CDR2 SNEGSKA (reference sequence). This CDR3 has 17 residues. V was cut by 3 bases and J by 7 bases, with 24 bases left in between. The CDR3 DNA follows: TGCAGTGCTAGTATGGCCACAGGCGGTCGAAGGGTCGGGGAGCTGTTTTTT. This gives the protein CSASMATGGRRVGELFF.

Points on this clone: Other nucleotide sequences from this sample produce the same CDR3. J is TRBJ1-3 and V is TRBV6-5; a possible D gene is TRBD1 (6 bases). The CDR3 is 16 residues long. Trimming shortened V by 0 bases and J by 1 base, and 10 bases separated the two germline ends. Germline V gene lookup returns CDR1 MNHEY and CDR2 SVGAGI. This CDR3 reads CASSYSKQGSGNTIYF. The DNA of the CDR3 is TGTGCCAGCAGTTACTCGAAGCAGGGGTCTGGAAACACCATATATTTT.

The chain has TRBV19 and TRBJ1-5, with D tentatively TRBD1 (6 bases). This CDR3 has 15 residues. V was pared by 7 bases and J by 6 bases, with 19 bases between. CDR1 and CDR2 from the germline V gene are LNHDA and SQIVND (reference sequence). The CDR3 loop reads CASNPRGFRGQPQHF. Here the CDR3 DNA reads TGTGCCAGTAACCCCCGGGGATTCAGGGGTCAGCCCCAGCATTTT.

The chain couples TRBV5-4 to TRBJ2-7, with 11 bases aligning to TRBD2. The CDR3 covers 15 residues. Germline V gene data show CDR1 as SGHNT and CDR2 as YYREEE (reference sequence). V shed 1 base, J shed 5 bases, and the junction held 5 bases outside the gene matches. The CDR3 is CASSLLPGLADEQYF. CDR3 DNA: TGTGCCAGCAGCTTGCTGCCGGGACTAGCGGACGAGCAGTACTTC.

The chain's CDR3 is CASTFLGGPTEAFF. The CDR3, as DNA: TGTGCCAGTACCTTTTTGGGGGGGCCCACTGAAGCTTTCTTT. The chain has TRBV19 and TRBJ1-1, with a tentative D call TRBD1 (6 bases). The CDR3 sequence is 14 residues long. Per germline, CDR1 LNHDA and CDR2 SQIVND (reference sequence). The V end was cut by 7 bases, the J end by 4 bases, with 16 bases between.

The J gene is TRBJ2-3, the V gene TRBV6-1, with D possibly matching TRBD2 (6 bases). Trimming shortened V by 3 bases and J by 2 bases, and 12 bases separated the two germline ends. The CDR3 is made up of 15 amino acids. Germline assignment: CDR1 MNHNS and CDR2 SASEGT. The CDR3 region has the DNA TGTGCCAGCAGTGAGATTAGCGGTTACACAGATACGCAGTATTTT. Its translation: CASSEISGYTDTQYF.